This T cell receptor beta chain originates from a study of radiation and T cells in renal cell carcinoma (dated by TCRdb to 2018 to 2020). Concerning the study at large: In total, approximately 53 samples, comprising approximately 25 tumors and around 27 peripheral blood samples, were subjected to TCR beta sequencing. Across all 50 or so samples, 4,016,671 unique CDR3 nucleotide sequences, encoding around 2.4 million unique CDR3 amino acid sequences, were identified. On the study overall, not on this receptor specifically: The single-armed trial design could not address effects of radiation dose or scheduling on the TCR repertoire. Higher TCR clonality was observed in irradiated tumors than in controls, with an average of approximately 54% of the repertoire accounted for by the top 100 clonotypes, compared with approximately 43% in nephrectomy-only tumors. Compared with control tumors, irradiated tumors had a greater number of dominant CDR3 motifs, and those motifs took up a bigger portion of the repertoire. Because only small tumor regions of approximately 1 g were available, the study did not capture intratumoral heterogeneity.

Trimming removed 0 bases from V and 0 bases from J, leaving 9 bases between the germline ends. The CDR3 numbers 16 residues from cysteine through phenylalanine. Only CDR3 DNA remains: 48 bases, in frame from the first base. CDR1 and CDR2 were assigned from the germline V gene (reference sequence) as SGHNT and YYREEE. The immunoSEQ kit was used, according to the manufacturer's recommendations, to generate TCR beta libraries from genomic DNA. For library preparation, a first multiplex PCR was performed with proprietary primers, followed by a second PCR in which unique barcodes were added, and bead cleanups were performed after each round. A kit-provided positive control reaction and a negative control reaction were included in every sample batch. The final libraries underwent checking on an Agilent 4200 TapeStation D1000 ScreenTape, volumetric pooling, and quantification by qPCR. An Illumina NextSeq500 fitted with a MidOutput 150-cycle cartridge performed the sequencing, running 156 Read1 cycles and 15 Index1 cycles with the kit's custom primers. The pooled library was loaded at 0.95 to 1 pM, with an approximately 21% PhiX control spiked in. On the study's bioinformatics: Vendor-processed data were analyzed in R, and a clonotype was defined as all T cells sharing the same CDR3 nucleotide sequence. For clone abundance analyses, frequencies were normalized to the 10,000 most abundant clones in each sample. Public T cell clones, which averaged fewer than five per sample, were removed prior to analysis. Dominant motifs were analyzed with ImmunoMap using the PAM10 matrix, a gap penalty of 30, and a homology threshold of 0.3, and motifs with a cumulative frequency of at least 0.01 were considered dominant. TCRdb mirrors the immuneACCESS table, restricted to in-frame sequences. Some clones are absent from its copies; in checked studies, under half trace to an unresolved V gene, and the reason for the others is unknown. The DNA was the basis for D and trimming; V, J and clone size are from that table. The sample data list about 7,900 clones, and almost 65% of these were observed just once. The leading ten clones occupy under 45% of the sample.

This clone was seen more than once but under ten times. This receptor's antigen is unknown. The record has no base qualities; no much larger clone is one base away. The time point label, as the study defines it: tumor resected at nephrectomy. The sample's treatment or condition label is to be understood as: treatment-naive control, cytoreductive nephrectomy. The control tumors were taken from treatment-naive renal cell carcinoma patients who had cytoreductive nephrectomy with no earlier radiation. Every patient had renal cell carcinoma of clear cell pathology. The control tumors sequenced for TCR were resected between about 2010 and 2014 from some 10 males and 4 females whose median age was approximately 50 years (range roughly 40 to 90). Tumors were mechanically dissociated, digested with collagenase/hyaluronidase at 37 °C, processed in gentleMACS C tubes, and stored in liquid nitrogen. Genomic DNA for TCR sequencing was prepared using the QIAamp DNA Blood Mini Kit (Qiagen). The analyses included only samples that passed all quality control checks.

The chain was built from TRBV5-4 and TRBJ2-2; the D gene lacks a confident call. The sample consisted of tumor tissue, taken from a patient whose treatment was nephrectomy without radiotherapy. This receptor was taken from a woman aged 65 to 85 with renal cell carcinoma. The DNA sequence follows: TGTGCCAGCAGCTTGGGCGGCAGGACGAACACCGGGGAGCTGTTTTTT. This yields the protein CASSLGGRTNTGELFF.